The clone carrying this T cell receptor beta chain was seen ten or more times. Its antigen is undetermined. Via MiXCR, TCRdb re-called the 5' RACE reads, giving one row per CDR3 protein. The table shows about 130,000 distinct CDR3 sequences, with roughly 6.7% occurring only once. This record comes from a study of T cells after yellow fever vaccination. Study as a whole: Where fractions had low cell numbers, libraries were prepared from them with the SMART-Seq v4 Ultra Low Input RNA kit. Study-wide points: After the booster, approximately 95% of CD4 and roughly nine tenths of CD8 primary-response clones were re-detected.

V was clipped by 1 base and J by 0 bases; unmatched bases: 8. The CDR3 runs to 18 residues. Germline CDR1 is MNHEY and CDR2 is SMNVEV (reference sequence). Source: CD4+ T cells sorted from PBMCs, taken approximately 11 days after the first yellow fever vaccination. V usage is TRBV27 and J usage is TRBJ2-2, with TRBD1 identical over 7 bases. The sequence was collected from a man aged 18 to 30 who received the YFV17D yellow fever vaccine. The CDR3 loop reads CASSLFPPGTANTGELFF. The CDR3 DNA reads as TGTGCCAGCAGTTTATTTCCCCCCGGGACAGCGAACACCGGGGAGCTGTTTTTT.